The source of this T cell receptor beta chain is a study of T-cell reconstitution after alpha-beta-depleted transplantation in children. Study outcomes and limitations: Reportedly, alpha-beta T cells present about two months post-transplant originated from several hundred expanded clones of graft origin. It was newly produced T cells that mostly accounted for T-cell counts and diversity one year after transplant.

This clonotype was detected only a few times. The antigen remains unidentified. A library of TCRbeta sequences, prepared with unique molecular identifiers, was generated. MiXCR, run by TCRdb on the PCR reads, gives a single entry per CDR3 protein. Here the sample spans 700,000 to 850,000 distinct CDR3 sequences, about 15% being singletons. Germline V gives CDR1 SGHRS, CDR2 YFSETQ. This CDR3 has 15 residues. Trimming took off 0 bases at V and 2 bases at J, with 12 bases between the two ends. The source of this sequence is a male patient aged 10-17 years who had a stem cell transplant for acute lymphoblastic leukemia, so the T cells may come from the graft donor. The source material was PBMCs, mostly from graft donor cells, sampled 360 days after TCRalphabeta/CD19-depleted stem cell transplant. The chain has TRBV5-1 and TRBJ2-7, with a tentative D call TRBD2 (6 bases). The chain's CDR3 is CASSLAPGDPYEQYF. The CDR3 coding sequence is TGCGCCAGCAGCTTGGCCCCGGGAGACCCCTACGAGCAGTACTTC.